Shown below are 7 T cell receptor beta chains from a single sample sequenced in a study of cytomegalovirus exposure and HLA in healthy donors. 13 Jbeta primers and 60 Vbeta primers were used for the PCR. Libraries were prepared by immunoSEQ multiplex PCR; TCRdb keeps only in-frame clonotypes and omits some of them. Recorded for this sample: roughly 34,000 clones. Sequencing was done on a sample of PBMCs. All receptors derive from a woman aged 35 to 49 in good health and CMV-seropositive.

The chain carries TRBV30 and TRBJ2-7; 8 bases align to TRBD2. CDR3 length equals 13 residues. With V trimmed by 0 bases and J by 4 bases, 2 bases remained unmatched. Germline CDR1 and CDR2: GTSNPN and SVGIG (reference sequence). CDR3 sequence (DNA): TGTGCCTGGAGTGTCACTAGCGGTTACGAGCAGTACTTC. Its translation: CAWSVTSGYEQYF.

As concerns this clone: The junction and the germline gene differ at one end; a read error may be behind it. The J gene is TRBJ1-1, the V gene TRBV5-1; 8 nucleotides align to TRBD1. The CDR3 spans 14 residues. CDR1 is SGHRS and CDR2 is YFSETQ in the germline V gene. CDR3 bases: TGCGCCAGCAGCGAGGACAGGGCGAACACTGAAGATTTCTTT. Encoded protein: CASSEDRANTEDFF.

V and J are TRBV19 and TRBJ1-1; unclear D gene. V was pared by 7 bases and J by 11 bases, with 20 bases between. Germline CDR1 LNHDA, CDR2 SQIVND (reference sequence). This CDR3 comprises 13 residues. The CDR3 coding sequence is TGTGCCAGTACCGAGACCCGGGGTGGTAGTGCTTTCTTT. Translation: CASTETRGGSAFF.

The chain carries TRBV10-2 and TRBJ2-5, with 7 positions matching TRBD1. The CDR3 has 13 residues. CDR1 is WSHSY, CDR2 SAAADI, per germline. With 6 bases clipped from V and 5 bases from J, the junction kept 6 bases outside the gene matches. The CDR3 protein is CASSATGHETQYF. For the CDR3, the DNA is TGCGCCAGCAGCGCGACAGGGCACGAGACCCAGTACTTC.

The genes are TRBV7-8 and TRBJ1-4; TRBD1 aligns across 8 bases. The CDR3 length is 14 residues. Germline V gene data show CDR1 as SGHVS and CDR2 as FQNEAQ. Trimming removed 5 bases from V and 8 bases from J; junction bases left unmatched: 7. The CDR3 coding sequence is TGTGCCAGCAGCGTAACAGGGGGAGGAGAAAAACTGTTTTTT. Protein product: CASSVTGGGEKLFF.

This clone is labeled medium-sized based on frequency. This chain joins TRBV7-9 and TRBJ2-1; 8 nucleotides align to TRBD1. The CDR3 consists of 13 residues. The ends lost 1 base at V and 15 bases at J; junction bases unmatched: 8. Germline assignment: CDR1 SEHNR and CDR2 FQNEAQ (reference sequence). CDR3 in amino acids: CASSLVGSGGAFF. CDR3 coding DNA: TGTGCCAGCAGCTTAGTGGGATCAGGGGGCGCGTTCTTC.

This chain uses TRBV29-1 with TRBJ2-7, with TRBD1 matching 8 bases. The germline CDR1 and CDR2 sequences are SQVTM and ANQGSEA. The CDR3 consists of 13 residues. Unmatched junction bases numbered 7, after V lost 7 bases and J lost 2 bases. This CDR3 is CSAETGGAYEQYF. CDR3 nucleotides: TGCAGCGCCGAAACAGGGGGTGCCTACGAGCAGTACTTC.